This entry concerns a single T cell receptor (beta chain). Antigen unknown. Profiling relied on immunoSEQ multiplex PCR, and the TCRdb table lists in-frame clones only, not all of them. The sample contains around 120,000 clones, 80% to 90% of which appear only once. This specimen comes from a study of T cell responses to AZD1222 COVID-19 vaccine. Study-wide findings and caveats: Targets within unmutated variant regions were reportedly found for nearly half of spike-specific TCRs. Donors, mostly white British, included more females; clonal diversity was possibly underestimated. There were repertoire samples only from the period after the peak T cell response.

V gave up 5 bases and J gave up 0 bases; unmatched junction bases: 7. Germline values: CDR1 SGHTA, CDR2 FQGNSA. CDR3 length: 17 amino acids. The input for sequencing was peripheral blood, taken on day 0 of MenACWY control vaccination. The source of this sequence is an adult in good health. The V call is TRBV7-2, the J call TRBJ1-6, with 7 bases matching TRBD1. In nucleotides, the CDR3 is TGTGCCAGCAGCCGCGTGACAGGGAGCTCCTATAATTCACCCCTCCACTTT. Amino acids: CASSRVTGSSYNSPLHF. The variable domain in full, with the rest retrieved from reference TRBV7-2 and TRBJ1-6, is GAGVSQSPSNKVTEKGKDVELRCDPISGHTALYWYRQSLGQGLEFLIYFQGNSAPDKSGLPSDRFSAERTGGSVSTLTIQRTQQEDSAVYLCASSRVTGSSYNSPLHFGNGTRLTVT.